This T cell receptor (beta chain) was documented in a study of spatial heterogeneity in lung cancer. Study in general: The donors were 70 or so patients with non-small cell lung cancer that was early-stage and untreated.

This clonotype was recorded many times. Its specificity is not known. Study-wide results and limits: Among blood samples, ubiquitous expanded tumor TCRs appeared more at resection than at follow-up.

V dropped 6 bases and J dropped 5; count of bases not matched to a gene: 4. The CDR3 runs to 12 residues. Per germline, CDR1 LGHDT and CDR2 YNNKEL (reference sequence). Time point described: blood at routine non-recurrence follow-up after resection. Tumor, nontumor lung or frozen PBMC supplied whole RNA, sequenced without sorting. Each TCR cDNA molecule carried a unique molecular identifier. A single record per CDR3 protein comes from TCRdb applying MiXCR to the 5' RACE reads. The sample has about 41,000 distinct CDR3 sequences, about 10% seen once. J is TRBJ2-7 and V is TRBV3-1; 7 bases are shared with TRBD1. The clonotype originates from a female donor with early-stage non-small cell lung cancer. This specimen was PBMCs, taken at follow-up. The CDR3 region is CASSTTGDEQYF. CDR3 DNA sequence: TGTGCCAGCAGTACTACAGGGGACGAGCAGTACTTC.